This T cell receptor (beta chain) was sequenced during a study of shared T cell receptors in the human thymus. The CDR3 is 17 amino acids. The V end lost 0 bases, the J end lost 5 bases, and 17 bases lay between the germline ends. Germline CDR1 reads SGHNT; CDR2 reads YYREEE (reference sequence). The data were produced by immunoSEQ multiplex PCR, yet TCRdb's version contains in-frame clones alone and is incomplete. The data contain over 450,000 clones, 70% to 80% of them seen just once; the ten biggest clones take up 0.013%. These same records also appear under a second study, on human thymus T cells. That paper adds: Immunologically healthy infants in Finland undergoing congenital heart defect surgery were the donors.

This TCR derives from a boy under two years old with a congenital heart defect. The specimen sequenced was thymocytes. This chain connects TRBV5-4 to TRBJ1-4; possible D gene TRBD1, 5 bases. Here the CDR3 DNA reads TGTGCCAGCAGCTTGGGACCCAGGGACTGGAGCAATGAAAAACTGTTTTTT. This translates into CASSLGPRDWSNEKLFF.